Shown below are 14 T cell receptor beta chains from a single sample sequenced in a study of blood T cell repertoires in COVID-19. Generated by immunoSEQ multiplex PCR, the TCRdb table keeps only in-frame clones and is missing some. The data show some 74,000 clones, around 69% seen once. The material sequenced was peripheral blood. Every receptor here comes from a man aged 70 or older with active or convalescent COVID-19.

The rearrangement uses TRBV28 and TRBJ2-7, with TRBD2 matching 10 bases. V shed 6 bases and J 4 bases; nucleotides not matched to a gene: 12. The CDR3 runs to 16 residues. The germline V gene has CDR1 MDHEN and CDR2 SYDVKM. The CDR3 sequence: CASRLQRSGGKYEQYF. DNA for the CDR3: TGTGCCAGCAGACTCCAACGTAGCGGGGGGAAGTACGAGCAGTACTTC.

V usage is TRBV4-1 and J usage is TRBJ1-4, with 9 bases aligning to TRBD1. This CDR3 has 17 amino acids. Germline CDR1 and CDR2: MGHRA and YSYEKL. The junction had 10 bases not matched to a gene; V was cut back by 1 base and J by 7 bases. The DNA for the CDR3 is TGCGCCAGCAGCCAAGGGGTCCAACAGGGGGCGAGTGAAAAACTGTTTTTT. It yields the protein CASSQGVQQGASEKLFF.

V gene TRBV1 combines with J gene TRBJ2-2; whether TRBD2, the table's D call, matches the DNA was not checked. TRBV1 is described as a pseudogene. This CDR3 contains 19 residues. CDR3 coding DNA: TGCACCAGCAGCCATACAGCGGGGGGGCTGGATTCGAACACCGGGGAGCTGTTTTTT. This gives the protein CTSSHTAGGLDSNTGELFF.

This sequence joins TRBV7-2 and TRBJ1-1; D gene ambiguous. The CDR3 runs 14 residues. Germline V CDR1 and CDR2: SGHTA, FQGNSA. V was shortened by 5 bases and J by 5 bases, with 15 bases between the two germline ends. The CDR3 DNA follows: TGTGCCAGCAGCAGCCCTGGTAGAGGAACTGAAGCTTTCTTT. This sequence encodes CASSSPGRGTEAFF.

The chain has TRBV28 and TRBJ1-2; the D is unclear. The V gene's germline CDR1 is MDHEN and CDR2 SYDVKM. Trimming cost V 6 bases and J 4 bases, with 9 bases left between them. The CDR3 totals 12 residues. The CDR3 here is CASRGLSYGYTF. CDR3 nucleotides: TGTGCCAGCAGGGGCCTTTCCTATGGCTACACCTTC.

The J gene is TRBJ2-7, the V gene TRBV7-9; TRBD2 aligns across 7 bases. Germline CDR1 is SEHNR and CDR2 is FQNEAQ (reference sequence). Trimming took 5 bases from V and 0 from J; bases not matched to a gene: 10. This CDR3 comprises 16 residues. The CDR3 DNA reads as TGTGCCAGCAGCGGTGGGGAGGGCAGGAGCTCCTACGAGCAGTACTTC. This codes for CASSGGEGRSSYEQYF.

The V gene is TRBV28, the J gene TRBJ2-7, with 12 bases that match TRBD2. The CDR3 loop spans 14 amino acids. Per the germline V gene, CDR1 is MDHEN and CDR2 is SYDVKM. The ends lost 4 bases at V and 6 bases at J; junction bases unmatched: 4. The chain's CDR3 is CASSSPGLAGEQYF. The DNA of the CDR3 is TGTGCCAGCAGTTCCCCGGGACTAGCGGGCGAGCAGTACTTC.

The gene calls are TRBV5-1 and TRBJ2-3, with D perhaps TRBD2 (6 bases). The germline V gene encodes CDR1 SGHRS and CDR2 YFSETQ. With 2 bases removed from V and 9 bases from J, the gap between germline ends came to 10 bases. CDR3 length: 12 amino acids. Written as DNA, the CDR3 is TGCGCCAGCAGCTTCGAGGAGGGCACGCAGTATTTT. As protein: CASSFEEGTQYF.

J is TRBJ1-1 and V is TRBV7-2; possibly TRBD1 for D (6 bases). The V gene lost 4 bases and the J gene lost 7 bases, with 13 bases spanning the gap. Germline CDR1 reads SGHTA; CDR2 reads FQGNSA. The CDR3 is made up of 13 amino acids. CDR3 DNA: TGTGCCAGCAGCTCAAACAGGGCTATTGAAGCTTTCTTT. Translating gives CASSSNRAIEAFF.

The V gene is TRBV28, the J gene TRBJ1-2; 9 nucleotides line up with TRBD1. CDR3 length: 15 amino acids. The V segment lost 3 bases and the J segment 7 bases; nucleotides outside the gene matches: 9. Germline values: CDR1 MDHEN, CDR2 SYDVKM. The CDR3 here is CASSFRGDRGIGYTF. DNA of the CDR3: TGTGCCAGCAGTTTTAGGGGAGACAGGGGGATTGGCTACACCTTC.

This chain connects TRBV7-3 to TRBJ2-5; D might be TRBD1 (6 bases). Germline CDR1 SGHTA, CDR2 FQGTGA. V was pared by 2 bases and J by 5 bases, with 12 bases between. CDR3 length: 14 residues. CDR3: CASSLPDRRETQYF. The CDR3 DNA reads TGTGCCAGCAGCTTACCCGACAGGCGGGAGACCCAGTACTTC.

This chain connects TRBV3-1 (or the pseudogene TRBV3-2) to TRBJ2-7; 8 nucleotides match TRBD1. V dropped 3 bases and J dropped 1; count of bases not matched to a gene: 5. Germline values: CDR1 LGHDT, CDR2 YNNKEL (reference sequence). The CDR3 is made up of 15 amino acids. As DNA, the CDR3 is TGTGCCAGCAGCCAGGGACAGGAGATTTCCTACGAGCAGTACTTC. The encoded protein is CASSQGQEISYEQYF.

This clone has at least ten counts. The chain carries TRBV30 and TRBJ1-3; TRBD1 matches 7 bases. The CDR3 spans 15 residues. The V gene end was trimmed by 3 bases and the J gene end by 2 bases; junction bases not matched to a gene: 7. CDR1 and CDR2 (germline): GTSNPN, SVGIG (reference sequence). Written as DNA, the CDR3 is TGTGCCTGGAGCTCGAGCGACAGGGCTGGAAACACCATATATTTT. Protein sequence: CAWSSSDRAGNTIYF.

This clone was observed once. CDR3 sequence: CAISDSQGGETQYF. CDR3 bases: TGTGCCATCAGTGACTCACAGGGGGGAGAGACCCAGTACTTC. The rearrangement links TRBV10-3 to TRBJ2-5; 8 bases are a match to TRBD1. Trimming at V came to 3 bases and at J to 4 bases, leaving 4 bases not matched to a gene. Germline lookup yields CDR1 ENHRY and CDR2 SYGVKD. This CDR3 has 14 amino acids.